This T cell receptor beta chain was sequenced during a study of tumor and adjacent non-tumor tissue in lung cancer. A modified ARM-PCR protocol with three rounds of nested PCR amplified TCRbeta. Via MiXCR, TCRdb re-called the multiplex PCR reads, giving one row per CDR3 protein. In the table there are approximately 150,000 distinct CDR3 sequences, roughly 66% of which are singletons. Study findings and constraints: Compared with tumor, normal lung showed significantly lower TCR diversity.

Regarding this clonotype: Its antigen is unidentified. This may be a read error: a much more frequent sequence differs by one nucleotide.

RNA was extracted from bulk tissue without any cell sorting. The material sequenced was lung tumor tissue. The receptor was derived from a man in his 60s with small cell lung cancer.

For the CDR3, the DNA is TGCGCCAGCAGCCAGAGCCCATCTAGCGGCCACAATGAGCAGTTCTTC. It translates to CASSQSPSSGHNEQFF. The chain carries TRBV4-1 and TRBJ2-1; TRBD2 aligns across 7 bases. The ends lost 3 bases at V and 5 bases at J; junction bases unmatched: 10. The germline V gene encodes CDR1 MGHRA and CDR2 YSYEKL. The CDR3 length is 16 residues.